The present TCR beta chain was sequenced within a study of OX40 agonist ivuxolimab in advanced cancers. For the wider study: Ivuxolimab was a fully human IgG2 agonistic monoclonal antibody targeting the costimulatory receptor OX40 (CD134). Prior anti-PD-1, anti-PD-L1 or anti-CTLA-4 therapy was permitted, and checkpoint inhibitors had been received by about two fifths of dose-escalation patients. Three dose-escalation patients achieved partial responses, one with hepatocellular carcinoma and two with cutaneous melanoma. Among the 50 to 55 dose-escalation patients, approximately 20 had hepatocellular carcinoma, roughly 15 melanoma, 9 renal cell carcinoma and 9 head and neck cancer. A male proportion of 70% to 90% and a mean age of approximately 62 years, ranging from roughly 23 to 90, were recorded for the dose-escalation cohort. Intravenous ivuxolimab was administered to patients every 2 weeks at six dose levels: 0.01, 0.1, 0.3, 1.5, 3 and 10 mg/kg. The point of sequencing TCRbeta in the periphery was to test whether ivuxolimab changed TCR sequence diversity and drove clonal T-cell expansion. The paper reports the monotherapy dose-escalation portion (N = 52 patients) of the phase I ivuxolimab trial. What the work shows at the level of the full study, not this receptor alone: In the 0.1-3.0 mg/kg groups, partial responders were among the patients with the lowest normalized peripheral clonal expansion, particularly in CD8+ T cells. Clonal expansion of both CD4+ and CD8+ blood T cells was observed from baseline to week 6 at doses 0.1 to 3.0 mg/kg. Low levels of normalized T-cell clonal expansion were also seen in some nonresponding patients. Which antigens the clonally expanded peripheral T cells were specific for was not determined. On average, CD8+ T cells showed more expanded clones than CD4+ T cells after ivuxolimab.

The trial excluded patients who had a history of autoimmune disease or who were on systemic immunosuppression. Peripheral blood for TCR sequencing was collected from all dose cohorts at baseline, on cycle 4 day 1, and on cycle 7 day 1. Samples came from an open-label, multicenter, first-in-human phase I dose-escalation trial of ivuxolimab. The trial enrolled adults with locally advanced or metastatic head and neck squamous cell, hepatocellular, melanoma or renal cell carcinoma. Before TCR sequencing, CD4+ and CD8+ T cells were separately sorted from peripheral blood. Counted from cysteine to phenylalanine, this CDR3 has 14 amino acids. The DNA shown is the 42-base CDR3, in frame from base 1. Based on the germline V gene, the CDR1 and CDR2 sequences are MDHEN and SYDVKM. The junction carries 9 bases between V and J, which are trimmed by 2 bases and 4 bases respectively. Turning to this clone: The antigen it binds to is not known. Base quality data are lacking; no much larger clone is found one base away.

Genomic DNA was isolated from the sorted cells so that the TCRbeta CDR3 region could be sequenced. The immunoSEQ Assay was used to sequence the TCRbeta CDR3 regions. TCRdb limited this immuneACCESS table to in-frame rearrangements with V and J called. A share of clones is missing; checked studies link under half to unresolved V genes, and the rest is unexplained. In this sample the table shows under 20,000 clones, 65% to 90% of which occur a single time. Roughly 13% of the sample comes from the top ten. The chain is assembled from TRBV28 and TRBJ1-5; TRBD1 might be the D gene, on 5 matching bases. The sample here was CD4+ or CD8+ T cells sorted from blood, taken in a trial of the OX40 agonist ivuxolimab. The origin of this receptor is an adult with an advanced solid tumor such as melanoma, head and neck, liver or kidney cancer. The nucleotide sequence is given as TGTGCCAGCAGTTTAATGGGGCGGAATCAGCCCCAGCATTTT. Translated, it reads CASSLMGRNQPQHF.